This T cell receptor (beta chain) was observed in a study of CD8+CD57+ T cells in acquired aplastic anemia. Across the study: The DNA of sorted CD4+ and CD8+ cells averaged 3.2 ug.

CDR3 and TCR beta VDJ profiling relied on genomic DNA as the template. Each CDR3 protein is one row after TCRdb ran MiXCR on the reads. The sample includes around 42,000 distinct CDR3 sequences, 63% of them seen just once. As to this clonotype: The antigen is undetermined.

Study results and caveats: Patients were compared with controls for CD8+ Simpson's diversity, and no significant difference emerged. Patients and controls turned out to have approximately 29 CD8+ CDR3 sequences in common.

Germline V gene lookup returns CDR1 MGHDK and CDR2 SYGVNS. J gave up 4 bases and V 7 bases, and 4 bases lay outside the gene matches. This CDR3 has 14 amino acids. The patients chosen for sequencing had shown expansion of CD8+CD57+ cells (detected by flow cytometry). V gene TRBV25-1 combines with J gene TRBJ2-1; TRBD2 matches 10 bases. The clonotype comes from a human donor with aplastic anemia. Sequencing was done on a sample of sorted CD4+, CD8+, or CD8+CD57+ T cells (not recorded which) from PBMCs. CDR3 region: CASTASGRYNEQFF. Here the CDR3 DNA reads TGTGCCAGCACAGCTAGCGGGAGATACAATGAGCAGTTCTTC. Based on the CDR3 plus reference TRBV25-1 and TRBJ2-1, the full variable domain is EADIYQTPRYLVIGTGKKITLECSQTMGHDKMYWYQQDPGMELHLIHYSYGVNSTEKGDLSSESTVSRIRTEHFPLTLESARPSHTSQYLCASTASGRYNEQFFGPGTRLTVL.